These 30 T cell receptor beta chains came from one sample sequenced in a study of T cell changes during pregnancy in multiple sclerosis. The assay was immunoSEQ multiplex PCR, and TCRdb's table has in-frame clones only and misses some. In the table there are 30,000 to 50,000 clones, 75% to 95% of which are singletons. The sequenced sample was CD4+ T cells from peripheral blood mononuclear cells, obtained in the first trimester of pregnancy. Every receptor here comes from a female donor in good health, enrolled as a control in a pregnancy study.

This clone was recorded only once. J is TRBJ1-6 and V is TRBV6-6; 8 positions agree with TRBD1. V trimming: 4 bases; J trimming: 7 bases; junction bases outside the gene matches: 3. The CDR3 totals 14 residues. CDR1 is MNHNY and CDR2 is SVGAGI in the germline V gene (reference sequence). The CDR3 region has the DNA TGTGCCAGCAGTTCGACAGGGGACAATTCACCCCTCCACTTT. The encoded protein is CASSSTGDNSPLHF.

A single count supports this clone. The chain joins TRBV6-6 to TRBJ2-2, with 7 bases lining up with TRBD1. CDR3 length: 14 residues. CDR1 is MNHNY, CDR2 SVGAGI, per germline (reference sequence). The ends lost 6 bases at V and 1 base at J; junction bases unmatched: 2. The CDR3 DNA sequence: TGTGCCAGCAGAAACAGGGGGAACACCGGGGAGCTGTTTTTT. Its protein is CASRNRGNTGELFF.

The J gene is TRBJ2-4, the V gene TRBV6-5; TRBD1 is a possible D gene (6 bases). The CDR3 is 15 residues long. Trimming pared 4 bases from V and 0 bases from J, leaving 10 bases between. Germline CDR1 reads MNHEY; CDR2 reads SVGAGI. This chain's CDR3 is CASSSGELAKNIQYF. In nucleotides, the CDR3 is TGTGCCAGCAGTTCAGGGGAGTTAGCCAAAAACATTCAGTACTTC.

CDR3 region: CASSDGQGRQPQHF. CDR3 sequence (DNA): TGTGCCAGCAGCGACGGACAGGGGAGGCAGCCCCAGCATTTT. The genes are TRBV5-4 and TRBJ1-5; 9 bases are shared with TRBD1. CDR3 size: 14 residues. The V gene's germline CDR1 is SGHNT and CDR2 YYREEE (reference sequence). After removal of 4 bases from V and 7 bases from J, the junction contained 6 bases not matched to a gene.

The chain uses TRBV11-3 and TRBJ2-1; 8 bases align to TRBD2. Germline values: CDR1 SGHNT, CDR2 YENEEA. This CDR3 spans 18 amino acids. The V gene end was trimmed by 0 bases and the J gene end by 3 bases; junction bases not matched to a gene: 10. CDR3: CASSLDGYGGGIYNEQFF. The CDR3 DNA sequence: TGTGCCAGCAGCTTAGACGGTTACGGGGGGGGAATCTACAATGAGCAGTTCTTC.

The chain has TRBV7-3 and TRBJ2-5; 8 bases are shared with TRBD2. The CDR3 extends over 16 amino acids. CDR1 SGHTA and CDR2 FQGTGA come from the germline V gene. The V segment lost 1 base and the J segment 2 bases; nucleotides outside the gene matches: 6. CDR3 DNA: TGTGCCAGCAGCTTAAGACCGGGACTAGTGCAAGAGACCCAGTACTTC. It yields the protein CASSLRPGLVQETQYF.

This chain links TRBV2 with TRBJ1-5; D unclear. V shed 7 bases and J shed 7 bases, with 14 bases lying between them. The CDR3 extends over 13 amino acids. CDR1 and CDR2 (germline): SNHLY, FYNNEI. Written as DNA, the CDR3 is TGTGCCAGCAAGGCGGAAACCCGACAGCCCCAGCATTTT. Its protein product is CASKAETRQPQHF.

The gene calls are TRBV5-1 and TRBJ2-3; TRBD2 matches at 11 bases. CDR1 is SGHRS and CDR2 is YFSETQ in the germline V gene. The CDR3 extends over 16 amino acids. V was clipped by 0 bases and J by 4 bases; unmatched bases: 4. CDR3 DNA sequence: TGCGCCAGCAGCTTGGAACTAGCGGGGGTGGCAGATACGCAGTATTTT. Its protein product is CASSLELAGVADTQYF.

This rearrangement joins TRBV7-9 to TRBJ2-7, with 7 nucleotides matching TRBD1. Trimming at V came to 4 bases and at J to 0 bases, leaving 9 bases not matched to a gene. Germline loops: CDR1 SEHNR, CDR2 FQNEAQ (reference sequence). CDR3 length: 16 residues. Here the CDR3 DNA reads TGTGCCAGCAGCTATCCACAGGGGCCGGACTCCTACGAGCAGTACTTC. This codes for CASSYPQGPDSYEQYF.

This rearrangement joins TRBV27 to TRBJ2-7, with 12 bases matching TRBD2. Germline V lookup: CDR1 MNHEY, CDR2 SMNVEV (reference sequence). The length of the CDR3 is 12 residues. DNA of the CDR3: TGTGCATCTAGCGGGGGGGCCTACGAGCAGTACTTC. Its translation: CASSGGAYEQYF.

With respect to this clone: Compared with germline, one end of the junction differs, possibly owing to a read error. This chain links TRBV2 with TRBJ2-3, with 7 bases aligning to TRBD2. CDR1 is SNHLY, CDR2 FYNNEI, per germline. The length of the CDR3 is 14 residues. The CDR3 reads CASRRRSTGTTSYF. The DNA for the CDR3 is TGTGCCAGCAGAAGACGATCGACCGGGACTACCTCTTACTTT. The whole variable domain, remainder taken from reference TRBV2 and TRBJ2-3, is EPEVTQTPSHQVTQMGQEVILRCVPISNHLYFYWYRQILGQKVEFLVSFYNNEISEKSEIFDDQFSVERPDGSNFTLKIRSTKLEDSAMYFCASRRRSTGTTSYFGPGTRLTVL.

The CDR3 sequence is CASSAGQANSPLHF. In nucleotides, the CDR3 is TGTGCCAGCAGCGCGGGACAGGCAAATTCACCCCTCCACTTT. The chain couples TRBV6-1 to TRBJ1-6; 8 bases are a match to TRBD1. V dropped 6 bases and J dropped 7; count of bases not matched to a gene: 5. Germline lookup yields CDR1 MNHNS and CDR2 SASEGT. CDR3 length: 14 residues.

The CDR3 loop reads CASSFSGGNTEAFF. In DNA, the CDR3 is TGTGCCAGCAGCTTCTCGGGGGGGAACACTGAAGCTTTCTTT. The chain is built from TRBV11-3 and TRBJ1-1, with D perhaps TRBD1 (5 bases). The V and J ends lost 3 bases and 1 base respectively, with 9 bases between them. In germline, CDR1 is SGHNT, CDR2 YENEEA. The CDR3 has 14 amino acids.

The chain couples TRBV4-3 to TRBJ2-3, with TRBD2 as a possible D gene (6 bases). V lost 0 bases, J lost 2 bases, and 15 bases lay in between. The CDR3 is 17 residues long. Germline V CDR1 and CDR2: LGHNA, YSLEER. The CDR3 DNA reads TGCGCCAGCAGCCAAGATCGGGCGGGGCCCCTCACAGATACGCAGTATTTT. Amino acid sequence: CASSQDRAGPLTDTQYF.

V is TRBV19 and J is TRBJ1-2, with 7 bases fitting TRBD1. V shed 8 bases and J 4 bases; nucleotides not matched to a gene: 19. Germline V gene lookup returns CDR1 LNHDA and CDR2 SQIVND (reference sequence). CDR3 length: 17 amino acids. The CDR3: CASSKIKTGFYVYGYTF. The CDR3 DNA is TGTGCCAGTTCCAAGATTAAGACAGGGTTCTATGTCTATGGCTACACCTTC.

V and J are TRBV4-1 and TRBJ1-4; weak D call: TRBD1 (6 bases). CDR3 size: 17 residues. Germline CDR1 MGHRA, CDR2 YSYEKL. The germline V and J ends were trimmed by 4 bases and 2 bases, with 17 bases remaining between them. CDR3 in amino acids: CASSPTGLRGTNEKLFF. In DNA form, the CDR3 reads TGCGCCAGCAGCCCGACAGGTCTGCGGGGGACTAATGAAAAACTGTTTTTT.

The rearrangement joins TRBV7-9 to TRBJ2-5; 14 bases align to TRBD2. Looked up from germline, CDR1 is SEHNR and CDR2 is FQNEAQ (reference sequence). V dropped 7 bases and J dropped 4; count of bases not matched to a gene: 8. There are 16 residues in the CDR3. Here the CDR3 reads CASTRIGLAGGETQYF. The CDR3 DNA is TGTGCCAGCACCCGTATCGGACTAGCGGGGGGAGAGACCCAGTACTTC.

The chain uses TRBV28 and TRBJ2-7; D gene ambiguous. This CDR3 contains 14 residues. Germline-derived CDR1 and CDR2 are MDHEN and SYDVKM. V was cut by 5 bases and J by 0 bases, with 11 bases left in between. Here the CDR3 reads CASSEAFPSYEQYF. CDR3 coding DNA: TGTGCCAGCAGTGAGGCCTTCCCCTCCTACGAGCAGTACTTC.

This sequence joins TRBV7-2 and TRBJ1-2, with TRBD1 identical over 7 bases. V dropped 5 bases and J dropped 4; count of bases not matched to a gene: 10. The length of the CDR3 is 15 residues. The germline V gene encodes CDR1 SGHTA and CDR2 FQGNSA. CDR3 amino acids: CASSPKGGAVYGYTF. In DNA form, the CDR3 reads TGTGCCAGCAGCCCGAAAGGGGGCGCGGTCTATGGCTACACCTTC.

The chain joins TRBV11-2 to TRBJ2-7, with a possible D match to TRBD1 (6 bases). This CDR3 is 12 amino acids long. Looked up from germline, CDR1 is SGHAT and CDR2 is FQNNGV. The V and J ends lost 3 bases and 4 bases respectively, with 7 bases between them. In DNA, the CDR3 is TGTGCCAGCAGCTTGACAGGATACGAGCAGTACTTC. This translates into CASSLTGYEQYF.

The count of this clone is one. The genes are TRBV9 and TRBJ2-7, with TRBD1 matching over 8 bases. This CDR3 comprises 14 residues. Trimming took 0 bases from V and 4 from J; bases not matched to a gene: 3. The V gene's germline CDR1 is SGDLS and CDR2 YYNGEE. The CDR3 loop reads CASSVAGGDYEQYF. In DNA form, the CDR3 reads TGTGCCAGCAGCGTAGCAGGGGGCGATTACGAGCAGTACTTC.

This clone was counted between two and nine times. The chain carries TRBV7-2 and TRBJ2-1; possibly TRBD1 for D (6 bases). The germline V and J ends were trimmed by 3 bases and 6 bases, with 9 bases remaining between them. This CDR3 region has 13 residues. CDR1 and CDR2 from the germline V gene are SGHTA and FQGNSA. The CDR3 loop reads CASSLGHGNEQFF. In nucleotides, the CDR3 is TGTGCCAGCAGCTTGGGACATGGCAATGAGCAGTTCTTC.

V gene TRBV18 combines with J gene TRBJ2-7; D is perhaps TRBD1 (6 bases). Between the trimmed V and J ends, which lost 4 bases and 0 bases, there was a span of 10 bases. Germline-derived CDR1 and CDR2 are KGHSH and LQKENI. The CDR3 covers 14 residues. The CDR3 bases are TGTGCCAGCTCACTACAGGGTGCCTCCTACGAGCAGTACTTC. Translated, it gives CASSLQGASYEQYF. The full variable domain, with the rest looked up from reference TRBV18 and TRBJ2-7, is NAGVMQNPRHLVRRRGQEARLRCSPMKGHSHVYWYRQLPEEGLKFMVYLQKENIIDESGMPKERFSAEFPKEGPSILRIQQVVRGDSAAYFCASSLQGASYEQYFGPGTRLTVT.

In nucleotides, the CDR3 is TGCGCCAGCAGCCCCTACCTCCAGGGCGCTTGGGGCTACACCTTC. Its protein product is CASSPYLQGAWGYTF. The chain recombines TRBV5-1 with TRBJ1-2; tentatively, D is TRBD1 (5 bases). Germline V gene data show CDR1 as SGHRS and CDR2 as YFSETQ. CDR3 length equals 15 residues. With 4 bases removed from V and 8 bases from J, the gap between germline ends came to 21 bases.

CDR3 sequence reads: CASSSAAGTPTNQPQHF. The CDR3 bases are TGTGCCAGCAGTTCCGCCGCCGGGACACCTACTAATCAGCCCCAGCATTTT. The chain is built from TRBV28 and TRBJ1-5, with a weak D call TRBD1 (6 bases). Trimming removed 4 bases at V and 4 bases at J, with 20 bases between. Germline V gene data show CDR1 as MDHEN and CDR2 as SYDVKM. The CDR3 is made up of 17 amino acids.

This chain uses TRBV2 with TRBJ2-3; the match to TRBD1 covers 8 bases. V lost 10 bases to trimming and J lost 6 bases; unmatched junction nucleotides: 15. The CDR3 has 15 amino acids. Germline loops: CDR1 SNHLY, CDR2 FYNNEI. This CDR3 reads CANQGRTGSGDTQYF. CDR3 sequence (DNA): TGTGCCAACCAGGGAAGGACAGGGTCCGGGGATACGCAGTATTTT.

This chain links TRBV19 with TRBJ2-2, with unresolved D. Deletions cut 11 bases from V and 0 bases from J, with 19 bases between. CDR1 is LNHDA and CDR2 is SQIVND in the germline V gene (reference sequence). The CDR3 is 16 amino acids. CDR3 sequence (DNA): TGTGCCGCTAAAGACGTTCAGGTCGCGAACACCGGGGAGCTGTTTTTT. It translates to CAAKDVQVANTGELFF.

The genes are TRBV18 and TRBJ1-5; no reliable D call. The germline V and J ends were trimmed by 3 bases and 1 base, with 13 bases remaining between them. CDR1 and CDR2 (germline): KGHSH, LQKENI. This CDR3 is built from 16 residues. The CDR3 reads CASSPQESYSNQPQHF. The CDR3 region has the DNA TGTGCCAGCTCACCGCAGGAATCTTACAGCAATCAGCCCCAGCATTTT. The full variable domain, in which reference TRBV18 and TRBJ1-5 provide the parts outside the CDR3, is NAGVMQNPRHLVRRRGQEARLRCSPMKGHSHVYWYRQLPEEGLKFMVYLQKENIIDESGMPKERFSAEFPKEGPSILRIQQVVRGDSAAYFCASSPQESYSNQPQHFGDGTRLSIL.

The chain is built from TRBV7-2 and TRBJ2-1; TRBD1 might be the D (6 bases). Trimming stripped 5 bases from V and 10 bases from J, with 12 bases between. CDR1 is SGHTA and CDR2 is FQGNSA in the germline V gene. The CDR3 is 12 amino acids. The CDR3 loop is CASSHNDREQFF. The CDR3 DNA reads TGTGCCAGCAGCCATAACGACAGGGAGCAGTTCTTC.

The chain joins TRBV6-5 to TRBJ1-5; no firm D call. CDR1 is MNHEY and CDR2 is SVGAGI in the germline V gene. Trimming shortened V by 4 bases and J by 4 bases, and 11 bases separated the two germline ends. This CDR3 is 14 amino acids long. The DNA of the CDR3 is TGTGCCAGCAGTTTGGATGGAGGGAATCAGCCCCAGCATTTT. It translates to CASSLDGGNQPQHF.